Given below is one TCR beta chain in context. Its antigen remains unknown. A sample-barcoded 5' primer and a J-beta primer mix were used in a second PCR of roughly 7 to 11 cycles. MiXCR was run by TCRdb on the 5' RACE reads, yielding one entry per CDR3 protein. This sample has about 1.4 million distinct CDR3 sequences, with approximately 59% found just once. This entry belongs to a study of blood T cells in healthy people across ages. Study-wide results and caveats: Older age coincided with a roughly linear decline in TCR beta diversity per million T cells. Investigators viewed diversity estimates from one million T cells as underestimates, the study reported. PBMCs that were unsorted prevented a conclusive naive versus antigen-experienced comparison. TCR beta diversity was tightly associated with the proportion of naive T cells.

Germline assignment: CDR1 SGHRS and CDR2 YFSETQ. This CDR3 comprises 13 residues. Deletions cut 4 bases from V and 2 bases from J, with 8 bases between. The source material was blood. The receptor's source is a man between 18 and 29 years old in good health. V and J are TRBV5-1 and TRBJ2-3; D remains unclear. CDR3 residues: CASSHVDTDTQYF. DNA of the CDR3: TGCGCCAGCAGCCACGTCGACACAGATACGCAGTATTTT.